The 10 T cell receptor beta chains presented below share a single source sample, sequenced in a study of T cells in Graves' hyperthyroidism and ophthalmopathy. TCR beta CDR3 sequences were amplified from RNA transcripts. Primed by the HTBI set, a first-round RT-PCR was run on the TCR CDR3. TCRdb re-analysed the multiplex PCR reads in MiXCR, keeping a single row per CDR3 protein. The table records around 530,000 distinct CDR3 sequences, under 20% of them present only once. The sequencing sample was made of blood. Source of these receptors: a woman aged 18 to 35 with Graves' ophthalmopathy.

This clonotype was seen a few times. The CDR3 here is CAFQLSGNTIYF. The DNA for the CDR3 is TGTGCCTTTCAACTCTCTGGAAACACCATATATTTT. The chain joins TRBV30 to TRBJ1-3; D is unresolved. Trimming shortened V by 7 bases and J by 0 bases, and 7 bases separated the two germline ends. The germline CDR1 and CDR2 sequences are GTSNPN and SVGIG (reference sequence). The CDR3 length is 12 residues. Full variable domain (rest looked up from reference TRBV30 and TRBJ1-3): SQTIHQWPATLVQPVGSPLSLECTVEGTSNPNLYWYRQAAGRGLQLLFYSVGIGQISSEVPQNLSASRPQDRQFILSSKKLLLSDSGFYLCAFQLSGNTIYFGEGSWLTVV.

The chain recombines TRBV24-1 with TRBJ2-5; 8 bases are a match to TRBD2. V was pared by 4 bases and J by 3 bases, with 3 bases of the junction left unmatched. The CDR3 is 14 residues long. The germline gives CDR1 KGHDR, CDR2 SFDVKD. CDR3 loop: CATSDYSGEETQYF. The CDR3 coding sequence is TGTGCCACCAGTGACTATAGCGGGGAAGAGACCCAGTACTTC.

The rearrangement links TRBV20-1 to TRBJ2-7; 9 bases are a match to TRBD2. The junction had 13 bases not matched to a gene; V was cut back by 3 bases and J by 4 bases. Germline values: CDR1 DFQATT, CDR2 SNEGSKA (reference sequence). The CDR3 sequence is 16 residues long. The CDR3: CSARGQLAGRSYEQYF. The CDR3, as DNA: TGCAGTGCTAGGGGGCAGCTAGCGGGAAGATCTTACGAGCAGTACTTC.

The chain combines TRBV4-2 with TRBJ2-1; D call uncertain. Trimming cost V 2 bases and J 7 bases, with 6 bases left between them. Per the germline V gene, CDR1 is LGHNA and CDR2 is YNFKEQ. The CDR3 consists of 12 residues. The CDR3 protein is CASSQTINEQFF. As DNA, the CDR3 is TGTGCCAGCAGCCAAACCATTAATGAGCAGTTCTTC.

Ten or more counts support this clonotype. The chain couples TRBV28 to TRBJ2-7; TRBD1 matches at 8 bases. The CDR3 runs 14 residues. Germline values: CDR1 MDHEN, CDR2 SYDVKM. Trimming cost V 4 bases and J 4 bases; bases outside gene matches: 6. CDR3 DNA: TGTGCCAGCAGTTCCCCCGGGACAGGTTACGAGCAGTACTTC. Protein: CASSSPGTGYEQYF.

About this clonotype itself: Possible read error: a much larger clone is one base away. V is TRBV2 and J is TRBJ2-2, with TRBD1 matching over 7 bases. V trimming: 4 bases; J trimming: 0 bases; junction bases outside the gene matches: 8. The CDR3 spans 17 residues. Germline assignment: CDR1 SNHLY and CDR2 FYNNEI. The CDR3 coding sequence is TGTGCCAGCAGTGTCCCCCTGGGACAGTCGAACACCGGGGAGCTGTTTTTT. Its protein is CASSVPLGQSNTGELFF.

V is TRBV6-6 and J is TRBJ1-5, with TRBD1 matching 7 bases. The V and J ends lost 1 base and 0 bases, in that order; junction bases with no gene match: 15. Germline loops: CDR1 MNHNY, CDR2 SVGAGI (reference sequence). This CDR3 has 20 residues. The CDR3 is CASSYLCLGQSVHSNQPQHF. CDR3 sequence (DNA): TGTGCCAGCAGTTACTTGTGTTTGGGACAGTCAGTACATAGCAATCAGCCCCAGCATTTT.

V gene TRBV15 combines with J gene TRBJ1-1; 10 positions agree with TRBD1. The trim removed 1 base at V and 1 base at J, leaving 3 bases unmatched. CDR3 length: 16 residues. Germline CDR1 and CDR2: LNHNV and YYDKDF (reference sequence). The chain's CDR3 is CATSRGDRGRNTEAFF. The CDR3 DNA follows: TGTGCCACCAGCAGAGGGGACAGGGGCCGGAACACTGAAGCTTTCTTT. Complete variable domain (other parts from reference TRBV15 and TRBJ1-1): DAMVIQNPRYQVTQFGKPVTLSCSQTLNHNVMYWYQQKSSQAPKLLFHYYDKDFNNEADTPDNFQSRRPNTSFCFLDIRSPGLGDTAMYLCATSRGDRGRNTEAFFGQGTRLTVV.

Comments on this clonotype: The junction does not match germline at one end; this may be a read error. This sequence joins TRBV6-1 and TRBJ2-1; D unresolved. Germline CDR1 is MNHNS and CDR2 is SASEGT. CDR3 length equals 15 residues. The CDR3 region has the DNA TGTGGCAGCACGTGGGATGGAGACTCCTACAATGAGCAGTTCTTC. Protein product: CGSTWDGDSYNEQFF.

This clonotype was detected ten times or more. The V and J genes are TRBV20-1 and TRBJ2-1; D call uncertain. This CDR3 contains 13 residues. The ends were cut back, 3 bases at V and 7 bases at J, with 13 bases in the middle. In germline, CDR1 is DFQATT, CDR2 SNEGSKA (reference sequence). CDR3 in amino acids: CSARERLGNEQFF. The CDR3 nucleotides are TGCAGTGCTAGGGAGCGCCTCGGGAATGAGCAGTTCTTC.